These 32 T cell receptor beta chains share one sample of origin, sequenced in a study of regulatory T cells in long-lasting Graves disease. Noted time point: newly diagnosed GD, antithyroid drugs for less than 3 months. The TCR library was made from RNA extracted from PBMCs. Investigators prepared the TCR beta libraries by applying iRepertoire HTBI primers and Arm-PCR of CDR3 regions. TCRdb used MiXCR to reprocess the multiplex PCR reads, holding one entry per CDR3 protein. The sample lists around 460,000 distinct CDR3 sequences; 14% were seen once. Another study also made use of these data, one on T cells in Graves' hyperthyroidism and ophthalmopathy.

The sample here was peripheral blood mononuclear cells (PBMCs), taken at new diagnosis, from a patient treated with antithyroid drugs. These TCRs come from a woman aged 45 to 65 with Graves disease.

This clonotype was seen ten or more times. CDR3 DNA sequence: TGTGCCAGCTCCCCCACTAGCGGAGCCTACGAGCAGTACTTC. Translating it yields CASSPTSGAYEQYF. V gene TRBV18 combines with J gene TRBJ2-7; TRBD2 aligns across 8 bases. The V gene end was trimmed by 6 bases and the J gene end by 2 bases; junction bases not matched to a gene: 6. CDR3 length: 14 residues. CDR1 KGHSH and CDR2 LQKENI come from the germline V gene.

This clonotype has just a few counts. The DNA of the CDR3 is TGTGCCAGCAGCGCGGGGGGGGGGATCACAGATACGCAGTATTTT. Its protein is CASSAGGGITDTQYF. The V and J genes are TRBV9 and TRBJ2-3, with 8 bases lining up with TRBD2. Germline V gives CDR1 SGDLS, CDR2 YYNGEE. The CDR3 totals 15 residues. The ends lost 3 bases at V and 2 bases at J; junction bases unmatched: 5.

This clonotype was detected many times. V gene TRBV7-2 combines with J gene TRBJ2-1; weak D call: TRBD1 (5 bases). The CDR3 extends over 12 amino acids. Looked up from germline, CDR1 is SGHTA and CDR2 is FQGNSA. V was pared by 4 bases and J by 9 bases, with 10 bases between. The DNA of the CDR3 is TGTGCCAGCAGCTCGGCTCAGGGTGAGCAGTTCTTC. Translated: CASSSAQGEQFF.

With regard to this clonotype: A read error may be the cause here, since a much bigger clone is one base away. The chain uses TRBV3-1 and TRBJ1-1; tentatively, D is TRBD1 (6 bases). The CDR3 extends over 13 amino acids. V shed 4 bases and J shed 3 bases, with 9 bases lying between them. CDR1 and CDR2 (germline): LGHDT, YNNKEL (reference sequence). This CDR3 is CASSPQGHTEAFF. CDR3 DNA sequence: TGTGCCAGCAGCCCACAGGGACACACTGAAGCTTTCTTT.

This clonotype was seen only a few times. V gene TRBV6-5 combines with J gene TRBJ2-4, with D possibly being TRBD1 (6 bases). Trimming stripped 4 bases from V and 11 bases from J, with 12 bases between. Per germline, CDR1 MNHEY and CDR2 SVGAGI. The CDR3 consists of 12 residues. CDR3 coding DNA: TGTGCCAGCAGTTCCCTAAGGGGGTTTCAGTACTTC. Amino acids: CASSSLRGFQYF.

This clonotype was detected a few times. The chain's CDR3 is CASSFSSDVLSYEQYF. The CDR3 DNA reads as TGTGCCAGCAGTTTCAGTTCAGATGTACTCTCCTACGAGCAGTACTTC. The chain recombines TRBV28 with TRBJ2-7; D remains ambiguous. The CDR3 is made up of 16 amino acids. Germline-derived CDR1 and CDR2 are MDHEN and SYDVKM. V was cut by 3 bases and J by 0 bases, with 15 bases left in between.

The chain employs TRBV7-8 and TRBJ2-7; 11 bases agree with TRBD1. Trimming at V came to 4 bases and at J to 2 bases, leaving 4 bases not matched to a gene. CDR1 SGHVS and CDR2 FQNEAQ come from the germline V gene. This CDR3 has 15 amino acids. CDR3: CASSWGTGGPYEQYF. The CDR3, as DNA: TGTGCCAGCAGCTGGGGGACAGGGGGACCCTACGAGCAGTACTTC.

Comments on this clonotype: One end of the junction is discordant with germline, which a read error may explain. This chain connects TRBV27 to TRBJ2-7, with D hard to call. CDR1 is MNHEY and CDR2 is SMNVEV in the germline V gene (reference sequence). The CDR3 covers 13 residues. CDR3 residues: CASSLSRSREQCF. Here the CDR3 DNA reads TGTGCCAGCAGTTTAAGCAGAAGCCGCGAGCAGTGCTTC.

The rearrangement links TRBV15 to TRBJ1-3; TRBD1 might be the D (5 bases). Trimming removed 10 bases at V and 0 bases at J, with 10 bases between. The CDR3 has 13 residues. The germline gives CDR1 LNHNV, CDR2 YYDKDF (reference sequence). CDR3 residues: CAIRQSSGNTIYF. In nucleotides, the CDR3 is TGTGCCATCCGACAGAGCTCTGGAAACACCATATATTTT. Variable domain in full (rest from reference TRBV15 and TRBJ1-3): DAMVIQNPRYQVTQFGKPVTLSCSQTLNHNVMYWYQQKSSQAPKLLFHYYDKDFNNEADTPDNFQSRRPNTSFCFLDIRSPGLGDTAMYLCAIRQSSGNTIYFGEGSWLTVV.

V gene TRBV27 combines with J gene TRBJ2-7; 7 bases align to TRBD2. V dropped 1 base and J dropped 3; count of bases not matched to a gene: 6. The germline CDR1 and CDR2 sequences are MNHEY and SMNVEV (reference sequence). The CDR3 totals 15 residues. The CDR3 loop reads CASSLFGGSHYEQYF. For the CDR3, the DNA is TGTGCCAGCAGTTTATTTGGCGGGAGCCACTACGAGCAGTACTTC.

The V gene is TRBV5-8, the J gene TRBJ2-2, with 10 bases matching TRBD2. J lost 6 bases, V lost 2 bases, and 10 bases had no gene match. This CDR3 spans 17 amino acids. The V gene's germline CDR1 is SGHTS and CDR2 YDEGEE. In DNA, the CDR3 is TGTGCCAGCAGCTTTTTCGGACAGACTAGCGGGCCCGGGGAGCTGTTTTTT. Protein: CASSFFGQTSGPGELFF.

The table lists this clonotype with many counts. The gene calls are TRBV7-9 and TRBJ1-2; 7 bases map to TRBD1. The V and J ends lost 1 base and 2 bases, in that order; junction bases with no gene match: 1. This CDR3 is 14 amino acids long. The germline V gene has CDR1 SEHNR and CDR2 FQNEAQ (reference sequence). Here the CDR3 reads CASSLGTGNYGYTF. CDR3 nucleotide sequence: TGTGCCAGCAGCTTAGGGACAGGAAACTATGGCTACACCTTC. The full variable domain, completed using reference TRBV7-9 and TRBJ1-2, is DTGVSQNPRHKITKRGQNVTFRCDPISEHNRLYWYRQTLGQGPEFLTYFQNEAQLEKSRLLSDRFSAERPKGSFSTLEIQRTEQGDSAMYLCASSLGTGNYGYTFGSGTRLTVV.

This clonotype was seen repeatedly, ten times or more. The J gene is TRBJ2-3, the V gene TRBV11-2; D is undetermined. The CDR3 has 15 amino acids. V lost 0 bases and J 2 bases, leaving 9 bases between the germline ends. Looked up from germline, CDR1 is SGHAT and CDR2 is FQNNGV. As DNA, the CDR3 is TGTGCCAGCAGCTTAGATCGGAGTTTCACAGATACGCAGTATTTT. It codes for CASSLDRSFTDTQYF.

This clonotype was detected many times. The V gene is TRBV28, the J gene TRBJ2-7, with TRBD1 as a possible D gene (5 bases). This CDR3 region has 15 residues. Germline V gives CDR1 MDHEN, CDR2 SYDVKM. Trimming left V 3 bases short and J 1 base short, with 13 bases between. CDR3 in amino acids: CASSFQGRQSYEQYF. The CDR3 DNA reads TGTGCCAGCAGTTTTCAGGGCCGCCAATCCTACGAGCAGTACTTC.

This clonotype was counted at least ten times. The chain joins TRBV30 to TRBJ2-1; 10 nucleotides agree with TRBD2. Germline trimming cut 4 bases from V and 3 bases from J; bases unmatched to any gene: 6. The CDR3 is made up of 15 amino acids. Germline CDR1 and CDR2: GTSNPN and SVGIG (reference sequence). The chain's CDR3 is CAWTPTSGIYNEQFF. CDR3 DNA: TGTGCCTGGACCCCTACTAGCGGGATCTACAATGAGCAGTTCTTC.

The table lists this clonotype with a few counts. This chain links TRBV9 with TRBJ2-2; D is undetermined. V lost 3 bases and J lost 2, with 8 bases in between. Germline V lookup: CDR1 SGDLS, CDR2 YYNGEE. This CDR3 has 14 residues. The CDR3 DNA follows: TGTGCCAGCAGCGAGGACGGCAACACCGGGGAGCTGTTTTTT. It codes for CASSEDGNTGELFF.

This rearrangement joins TRBV18 to TRBJ1-1; the D gene is possibly TRBD1 (5 bases). CDR3 length: 16 residues. V lost 1 base and J lost 1, with 13 bases in between. Germline-derived CDR1 and CDR2 are KGHSH and LQKENI. The CDR3 DNA reads TGTGCCAGCTCACCACTTACAGGACGGCAGAACACTGAAGCTTTCTTT. Translating gives CASSPLTGRQNTEAFF.

The V and J genes are TRBV11-2 and TRBJ2-7, with D perhaps TRBD1 (6 bases). The germline V gene encodes CDR1 SGHAT and CDR2 FQNNGV. The CDR3 consists of 16 residues. The V and J ends lost 5 bases and 0 bases respectively, with 17 bases between them. The CDR3 reads CASSPLRRGSSYEQYF. CDR3 bases: TGTGCCAGCAGCCCACTCCGAAGGGGGAGCTCCTACGAGCAGTACTTC.

The chain combines TRBV3-1 with TRBJ2-4, with TRBD1 matching over 9 bases. Germline trimming cut 4 bases from V and 7 bases from J; bases unmatched to any gene: 2. Per the germline V gene, CDR1 is LGHDT and CDR2 is YNNKEL (reference sequence). This CDR3 has 13 residues. This chain's CDR3 is CASSPGTGNIQYF. CDR3 nucleotide sequence: TGTGCCAGCAGCCCCGGGACAGGGAACATTCAGTACTTC. Full variable domain (outside the CDR3, taken from reference TRBV3-1 and TRBJ2-4): DTAVSQTPKYLVTQMGNDKSIKCEQNLGHDTMYWYKQDSKKFLKIMFSYNNKELIINETVPNRFSPKSPDKAHLNLHINSLELGDSAVYFCASSPGTGNIQYFGAGTRLSVL.

At least ten counts were recorded for this clonotype. The chain links TRBV10-3 to TRBJ2-1, with 7 bases identical to TRBD2. The CDR3 sequence is 16 residues long. Trimming took 6 bases from V and 8 from J; bases not matched to a gene: 16. Germline CDR1 reads ENHRY; CDR2 reads SYGVKD. The CDR3 reads CAIRRPGGRREDEQFF. CDR3 nucleotides: TGTGCCATCAGACGCCCGGGAGGCAGGAGGGAGGATGAGCAGTTCTTC.

This clonotype was seen at least ten times. V usage is TRBV2 and J usage is TRBJ2-7; the match to TRBD2 covers 11 bases. Trimming took 4 bases from V and 3 from J; bases not matched to a gene: 23. Germline loops: CDR1 SNHLY, CDR2 FYNNEI. The CDR3 totals 21 residues. The CDR3 nucleotides are TGTGCCAGCAGTGTCCCCGACAGACTGATAGCGGGAGGGTACCTCGGCTACGAGCAGTACTTC. Translating it yields CASSVPDRLIAGGYLGYEQYF.

This clonotype turned up a few times. The chain employs TRBV27 and TRBJ1-1; D ambiguous. The V and J ends lost 3 bases and 1 base respectively, with 9 bases between them. CDR1 is MNHEY and CDR2 is SMNVEV in the germline V gene (reference sequence). The CDR3 totals 14 residues. In nucleotides, the CDR3 is TGTGCCAGCAGTTTGATTGGAGGGAACACTGAAGCTTTCTTT. Translated, it gives CASSLIGGNTEAFF.

This rearrangement joins TRBV3-1 to TRBJ1-2; unclear D gene. This CDR3 comprises 16 residues. V lost 4 bases and J 4 bases, leaving 19 bases between the germline ends. Per the germline V gene, CDR1 is LGHDT and CDR2 is YNNKEL (reference sequence). The CDR3 DNA reads as TGTGCCAGCAGCCCACAAGTCGGGATCTTTGGCTATGGCTACACCTTC. Its translation is CASSPQVGIFGYGYTF.

This clonotype came up many times. The chain carries TRBV10-3 and TRBJ2-4, with TRBD1 matching over 7 bases. The CDR3 is 18 residues long. Germline CDR1 ENHRY, CDR2 SYGVKD. V lost 3 bases to trimming and J lost 2 bases; unmatched junction nucleotides: 13. The DNA for the CDR3 is TGTGCCATCAGTGATACAATACCGGGACAGTATACCAAAAACATTCAGTACTTC. Translated: CAISDTIPGQYTKNIQYF.

The CDR3 loop is CSAVPGQGGPSSYNEQFF. The CDR3 nucleotides read TGCAGTGCAGTACCGGGACAGGGAGGGCCGAGCTCCTACAATGAGCAGTTCTTC. The chain is built from TRBV20-1 and TRBJ2-1; TRBD1 matches at 9 bases. Germline trimming cut 6 bases from V and 0 bases from J; bases unmatched to any gene: 15. The CDR3 is made up of 18 amino acids. Germline V lookup: CDR1 DFQATT, CDR2 SNEGSKA (reference sequence).

This clonotype was recorded many times. The V gene is TRBV7-3, the J gene TRBJ2-1; 8 bases are a match to TRBD1. Germline V gene data show CDR1 as SGHTA and CDR2 as FQGTGA. Losses at the gene ends were 1 base for V and 7 bases for J; bases not matched to a gene: 9. There are 16 residues in the CDR3. The CDR3 coding sequence is TGTGCCAGCAGCTTAAGCCAGGGGGCTGATTCGAATGAGCAGTTCTTC. Protein sequence: CASSLSQGADSNEQFF.

There are many counts of this clonotype. The J gene is TRBJ2-7, the V gene TRBV27; D is possibly TRBD2 (7 bases). Germline lookup yields CDR1 MNHEY and CDR2 SMNVEV (reference sequence). CDR3 length equals 19 residues. V was trimmed by 4 bases and J by 2 bases, leaving 27 bases between them. The CDR3 loop is CASSYQGLTGGGRAYEQYF. In nucleotides, the CDR3 is TGTGCCAGCAGTTATCAGGGACTAACCGGAGGGGGTCGTGCCTACGAGCAGTACTTC.

J is TRBJ2-7 and V is TRBV4-1; 8 nucleotides agree with TRBD1. Trimming cost V 2 bases and J 3 bases; bases outside gene matches: 9. Germline values: CDR1 MGHRA, CDR2 YSYEKL. The CDR3 totals 16 residues. The CDR3 coding sequence is TGCGCCAGCAGCCAATTTGATCAGGGGGCCAACTACGAGCAGTACTTC. Its translation: CASSQFDQGANYEQYF.

Ten or more counts support this clonotype. The chain is built from TRBV6-1 and TRBJ2-7, with 8 bases identical to TRBD1. V trimming: 5 bases; J trimming: 1 base; junction bases outside the gene matches: 7. Per germline, CDR1 MNHNS and CDR2 SASEGT. The CDR3 contains 15 residues. Here the CDR3 reads CASSRRTGNSYEQYF. CDR3 nucleotide sequence: TGTGCCAGCAGTCGTCGGACAGGGAATTCCTACGAGCAGTACTTC.

The table lists this clonotype with many counts. The junction departs from germline at one end; a sequencing error may be responsible. The chain carries TRBV5-1 and TRBJ2-7, with 7 bases that match TRBD1. Germline assignment: CDR1 SGHRS and CDR2 YFSETQ. The CDR3 consists of 14 residues. Here the CDR3 reads CASSYRDSPYEQYF. For the CDR3, the DNA is TGTGCCAGCAGTTACCGGGACAGTCCCTACGAGCAGTACTTC.

This clonotype appeared a few times. The rearrangement uses TRBV18 and TRBJ2-3; TRBD2 agrees at 8 bases. From germline, CDR1 is KGHSH and CDR2 LQKENI. The V and J ends lost 1 base and 4 bases, in that order; junction bases with no gene match: 13. This CDR3 comprises 18 residues. CDR3 protein: CASSPLNTSGARPDTQYF. CDR3 sequence (DNA): TGTGCCAGCTCACCACTAAACACTAGCGGAGCTAGGCCAGATACGCAGTATTTT.

This chain links TRBV20-1 with TRBJ2-1, with D possibly being TRBD1 (6 bases). The germline V gene encodes CDR1 DFQATT and CDR2 SNEGSKA (reference sequence). The CDR3 loop spans 20 amino acids. Trimming shortened V by 2 bases and J by 3 bases, and 29 bases separated the two germline ends. The CDR3 DNA is TGCAGTGCTAGACAAAATACGAACAACCTTAGGGGACATTACTACAATGAGCAGTTCTTC. Amino acids: CSARQNTNNLRGHYYNEQFF.